The T cell receptor beta chain under discussion was sequenced for a study of shared T cell receptors in the human thymus. The CDR3 sequence is 11 residues long. The V gene's germline CDR1 is DFQATT and CDR2 SNEGSKA (reference sequence). V lost 3 bases, J lost 6 bases, and 8 bases lay in between. The protocol was immunoSEQ multiplex PCR, while the TCRdb copy is restricted to in-frame clones and leaves out a portion. The sample contains roughly 710,000 clones, approximately 85% of which appear only once. These data also featured in a second study, about human thymus T cells. From that paper: Having corrective surgery for congenital heart defects, healthy Finnish infants were the ones who donated. Thymic material originated from resections removed in the course of corrective heart surgery. There were highly overlapping thymic repertoires among unrelated individuals, as related research reported.

This chain links TRBV20-1 with TRBJ1-2; no clear D. The source is a girl in the first two years of life with a congenital heart defect. Sequences were obtained from thymocytes. The CDR3 here is CSASAQNGYTF. CDR3 DNA: TGCAGTGCTAGCGCACAGAATGGCTACACCTTC.